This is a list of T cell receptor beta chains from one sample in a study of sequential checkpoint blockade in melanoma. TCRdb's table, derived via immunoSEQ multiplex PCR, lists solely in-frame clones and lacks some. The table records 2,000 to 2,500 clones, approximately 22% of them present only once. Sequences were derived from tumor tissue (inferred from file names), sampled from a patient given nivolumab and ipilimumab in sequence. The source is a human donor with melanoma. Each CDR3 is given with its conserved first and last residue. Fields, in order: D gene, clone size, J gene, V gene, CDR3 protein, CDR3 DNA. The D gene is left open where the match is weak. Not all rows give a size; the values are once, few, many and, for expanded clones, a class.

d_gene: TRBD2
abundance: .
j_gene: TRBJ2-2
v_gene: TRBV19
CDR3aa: CASSLRQTSGKTTGELFF
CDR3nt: TGTGCCAGTAGTCTGCGACAAACTAGCGGGAAAACGACCGGGGAGCTGTTTTTT

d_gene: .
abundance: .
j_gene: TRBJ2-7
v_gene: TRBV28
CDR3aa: CASSLDDRIASEQYF
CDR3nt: TGTGCCAGCAGCCTCGACGATCGGATTGCCTCCGAGCAGTACTTC

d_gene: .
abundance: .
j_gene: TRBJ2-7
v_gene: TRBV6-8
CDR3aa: CAINPNRDSYEQYF
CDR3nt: TGTGCCATCAATCCTAACAGGGACTCCTACGAGCAGTACTTC

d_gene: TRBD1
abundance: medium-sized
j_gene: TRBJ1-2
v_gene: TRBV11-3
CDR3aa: CASSTTGGGSGYTF
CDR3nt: TGTGCCAGCAGCACTACAGGGGGCGGAAGCGGCTACACCTTC

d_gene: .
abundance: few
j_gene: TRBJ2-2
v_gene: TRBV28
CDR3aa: CASSPLPAELFF
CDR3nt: TGTGCCAGCAGTCCGCTACCAGCGGAGCTGTTTTTT

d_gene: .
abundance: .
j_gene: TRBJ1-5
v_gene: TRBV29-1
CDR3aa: CSACISFDSNQPQHF
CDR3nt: TGCAGCGCCTGTATTTCATTCGATAGCAATCAGCCCCAGCATTTT

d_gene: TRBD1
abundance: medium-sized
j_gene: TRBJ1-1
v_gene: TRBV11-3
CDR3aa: CASSATGTGVNTEAFF
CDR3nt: TGTGCCAGCAGCGCTACCGGGACAGGTGTGAACACTGAAGCTTTCTTT

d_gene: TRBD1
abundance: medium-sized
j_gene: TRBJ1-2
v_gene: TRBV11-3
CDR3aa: CASSLVGGPYGYTF
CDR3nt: TGTGCCAGCAGCTTAGTAGGGGGCCCCTATGGCTACACCTTC

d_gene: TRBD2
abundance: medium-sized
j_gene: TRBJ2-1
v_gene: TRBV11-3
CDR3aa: CASSLVGSGGEQFF
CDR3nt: TGTGCCAGCAGCTTAGTAGGTAGCGGGGGTGAGCAGTTCTTC

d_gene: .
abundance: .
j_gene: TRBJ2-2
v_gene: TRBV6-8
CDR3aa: CASSYLEGGGANTGELFF
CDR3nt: TGTGCCAGCAGTTACTTAGAAGGGGGCGGGGCTAACACCGGGGAGCTGTTTTTT

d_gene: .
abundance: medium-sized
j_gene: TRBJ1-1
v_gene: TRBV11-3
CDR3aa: CASSLVRMNTEAFF
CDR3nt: TGTGCCAGCAGCTTAGTAAGGATGAACACTGAAGCTTTCTTT

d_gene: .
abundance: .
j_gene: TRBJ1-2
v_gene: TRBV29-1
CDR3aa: CSVESGGPYGYTF
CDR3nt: TGCAGCGTTGAATCGGGGGGTCCCTATGGCTACACCTTC

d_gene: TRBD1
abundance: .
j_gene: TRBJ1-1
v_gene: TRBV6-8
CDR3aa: CASRMDRVSPEAFF
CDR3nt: TGTGCCAGCAGGATGGACAGGGTATCACCTGAAGCTTTCTTT

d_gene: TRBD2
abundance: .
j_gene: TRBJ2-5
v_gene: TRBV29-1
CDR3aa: CSVESLAGGLGYF
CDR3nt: TGCAGCGTTGAATCCCTAGCGGGAGGGCTAGGGTACTTC

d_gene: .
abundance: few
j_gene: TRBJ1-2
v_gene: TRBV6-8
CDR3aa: CASSYSRGYGYTF
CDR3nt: TGTGCCAGCAGTTACTCAAGGGGGTATGGCTACACCTTC

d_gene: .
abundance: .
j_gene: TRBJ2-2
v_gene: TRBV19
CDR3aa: CASSIVLAQNTGELFF
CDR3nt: TGTGCCAGTAGTATAGTTCTAGCGCAAAACACCGGGGAGCTGTTTTTT

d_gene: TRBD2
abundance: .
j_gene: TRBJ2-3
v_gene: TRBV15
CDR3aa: CATSRASGRSTDTQYF
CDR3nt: TGTGCCACCAGCAGGGCTAGCGGGAGGTCTACAGATACGCAGTATTTT

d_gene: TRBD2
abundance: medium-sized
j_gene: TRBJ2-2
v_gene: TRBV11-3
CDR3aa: CASSWAGTISGELFF
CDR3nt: TGTGCCAGCAGTTGGGCAGGGACTATCTCCGGGGAGCTGTTTTTT

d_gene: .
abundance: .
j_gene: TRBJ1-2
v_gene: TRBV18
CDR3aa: CASSPQNAQDGYTF
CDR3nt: TGTGCCAGCTCACCACAGAACGCACAAGATGGCTACACCTTC

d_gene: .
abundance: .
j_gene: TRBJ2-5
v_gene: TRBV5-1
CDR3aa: CASGRGEAQETQYF
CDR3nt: TGCGCCAGCGGCAGGGGGGAGGCCCAAGAGACCCAGTACTTC

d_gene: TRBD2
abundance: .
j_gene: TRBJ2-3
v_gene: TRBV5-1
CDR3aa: CASSSGTIFTDTQYF
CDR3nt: TGCGCCAGCAGTTCCGGGACTATATTCACAGATACGCAGTATTTT

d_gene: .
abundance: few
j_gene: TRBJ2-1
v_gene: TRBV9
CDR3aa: CASSTGHYNEQFF
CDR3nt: TGTGCCAGCAGCACTGGTCACTACAATGAGCAGTTCTTC

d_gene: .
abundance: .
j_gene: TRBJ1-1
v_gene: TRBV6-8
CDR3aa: CAISPGPLGSTEAFF
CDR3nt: TGTGCCATCAGTCCCGGGCCGTTGGGGTCAACTGAAGCTTTCTTT

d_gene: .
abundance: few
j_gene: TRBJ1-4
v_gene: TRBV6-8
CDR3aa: CASSYSPGGGEKLFF
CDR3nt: TGTGCCAGCAGTTACTCCCCCGGGGGAGGAGAAAAACTGTTTTTT

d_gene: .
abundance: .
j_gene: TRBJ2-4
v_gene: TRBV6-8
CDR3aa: CASSSTDVAKNIQYF
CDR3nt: TGTGCCAGCAGTTCGACAGACGTAGCCAAAAACATTCAGTACTTC

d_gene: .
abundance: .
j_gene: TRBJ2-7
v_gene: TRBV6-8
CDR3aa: CASRQGKGEQYF
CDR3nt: TGTGCCAGCAGACAGGGCAAGGGCGAGCAGTACTTC

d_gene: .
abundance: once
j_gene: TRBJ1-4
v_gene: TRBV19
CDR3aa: CASSIPGRGNEKLFF
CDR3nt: TGTGCCAGTAGTATCCCGGGACGGGGGAATGAAAAACTGTTTTTT

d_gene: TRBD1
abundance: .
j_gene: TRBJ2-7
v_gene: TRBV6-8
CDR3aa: CASSLGQEYEQYF
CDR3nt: TGTGCCAGCAGCCTGGGACAGGAGTACGAGCAGTACTTC

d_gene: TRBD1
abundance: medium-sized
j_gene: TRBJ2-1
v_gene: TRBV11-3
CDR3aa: CASSYGQGYNEQFF
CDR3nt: TGTGCCAGCAGCTATGGACAGGGCTACAATGAGCAGTTCTTC

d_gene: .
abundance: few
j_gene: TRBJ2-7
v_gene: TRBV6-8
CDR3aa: CASSREIHSYEQYF
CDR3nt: TGTGCCAGCAGCCGGGAAATCCATTCCTACGAGCAGTACTTC

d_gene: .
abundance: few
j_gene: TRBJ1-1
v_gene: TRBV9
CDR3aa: CASSTGNTEAFF
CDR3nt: TGTGCCAGCTCGACAGGGAACACTGAAGCTTTCTTT

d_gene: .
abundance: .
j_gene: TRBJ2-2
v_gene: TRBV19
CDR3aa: CASSQGLDTGELFF
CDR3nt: TGTGCCAGTAGTCAGGGTTTGGACACCGGGGAGCTGTTTTTT

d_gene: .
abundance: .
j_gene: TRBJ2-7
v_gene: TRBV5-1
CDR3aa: CASSGRHGNAYEQYF
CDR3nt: TGCGCCAGCAGCGGGAGGCATGGGAACGCCTACGAGCAGTACTTC

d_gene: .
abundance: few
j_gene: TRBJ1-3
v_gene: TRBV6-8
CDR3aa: CASSYSPLAGNTIYF
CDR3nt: TGTGCCAGCAGTTACTCACCGTTAGCTGGAAACACCATATATTTT

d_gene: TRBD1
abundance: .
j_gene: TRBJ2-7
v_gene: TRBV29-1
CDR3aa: CSVVLDRGYEQYF
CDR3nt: TGCAGCGTTGTTCTGGACAGGGGTTACGAGCAGTACTTC

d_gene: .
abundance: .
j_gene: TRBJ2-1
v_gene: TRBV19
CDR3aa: CASSIALPNEQFF
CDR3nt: TGTGCCAGTAGTATAGCCCTGCCCAATGAGCAGTTCTTC

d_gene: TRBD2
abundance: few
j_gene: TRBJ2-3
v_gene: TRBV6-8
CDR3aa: CASSRTSGIHWQYF
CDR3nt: TGTGCCAGCAGCCGGACTAGCGGGATCCATTGGCAGTATTTT

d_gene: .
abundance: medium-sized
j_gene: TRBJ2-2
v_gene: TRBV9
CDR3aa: CASSVGWETGELFF
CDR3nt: TGTGCCAGCAGCGTAGGGTGGGAGACCGGGGAGCTGTTTTTT

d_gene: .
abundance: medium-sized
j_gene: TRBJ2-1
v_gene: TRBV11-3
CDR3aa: CASSLRDLYQDNEQFF
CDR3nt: TGTGCCAGCAGCTTAAGGGACCTATACCAAGACAATGAGCAGTTCTTC

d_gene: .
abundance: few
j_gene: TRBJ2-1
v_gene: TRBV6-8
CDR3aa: CASSPRAAYNEQFF
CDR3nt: TGTGCCAGCAGTCCTCGGGCAGCTTACAATGAGCAGTTCTTC

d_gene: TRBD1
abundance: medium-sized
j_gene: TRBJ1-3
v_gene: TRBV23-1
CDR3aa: CASSPGGGGNTIYF
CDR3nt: TGCGCCAGCAGCCCAGGGGGCGGTGGAAACACCATATATTTT

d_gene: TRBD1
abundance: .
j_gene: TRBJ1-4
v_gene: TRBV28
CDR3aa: CASSFRQGGEKLFF
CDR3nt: TGTGCCAGCAGTTTCCGACAGGGAGGCGAAAAACTGTTTTTT

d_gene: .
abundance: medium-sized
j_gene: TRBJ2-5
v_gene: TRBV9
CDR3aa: CASSVNGGQETQYF
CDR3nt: TGTGCCAGCAGCGTAAACGGCGGACAAGAGACCCAGTACTTC